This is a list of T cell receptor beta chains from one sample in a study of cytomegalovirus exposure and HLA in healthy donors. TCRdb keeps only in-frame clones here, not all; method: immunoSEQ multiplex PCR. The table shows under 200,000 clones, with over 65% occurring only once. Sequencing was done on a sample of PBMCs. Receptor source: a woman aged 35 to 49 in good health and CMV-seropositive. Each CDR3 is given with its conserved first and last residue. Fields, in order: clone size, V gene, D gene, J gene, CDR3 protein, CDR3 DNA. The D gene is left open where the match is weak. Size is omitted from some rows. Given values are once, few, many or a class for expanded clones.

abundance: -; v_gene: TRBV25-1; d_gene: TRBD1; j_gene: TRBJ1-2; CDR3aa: CASSERGTGINYGYTF; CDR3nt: TGTGCCAGCAGTGAAAGAGGGACAGGCATAAACTATGGCTACACCTTC
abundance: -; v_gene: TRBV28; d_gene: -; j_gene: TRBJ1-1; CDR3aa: CASYTGPNTEAFF; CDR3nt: TGTGCCAGCTACACAGGGCCCAACACTGAAGCTTTCTTT
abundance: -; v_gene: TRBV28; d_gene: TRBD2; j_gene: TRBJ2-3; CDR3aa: CASSLTVAPAGEADTQYF; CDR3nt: TGTGCCAGCAGTTTAACTGTCGCTCCAGCGGGAGAAGCGGATACGCAGTATTTT
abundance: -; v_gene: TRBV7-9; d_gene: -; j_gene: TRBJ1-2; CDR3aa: CASSRRGSAGYTF; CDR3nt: TGTGCCAGCAGCCGGAGAGGGTCGGCTGGCTACACCTTC
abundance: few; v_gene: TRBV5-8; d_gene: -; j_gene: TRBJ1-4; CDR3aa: CASTVVGTRGEKLFF; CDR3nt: TGTGCCAGCACCGTTGTCGGGACTCGGGGTGAAAAACTGTTTTTT
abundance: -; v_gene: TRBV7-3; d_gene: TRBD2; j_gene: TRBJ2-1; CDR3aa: CASSLLAGGPSIDNEQFF; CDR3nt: TGTGCCAGCAGCTTACTCGCGGGAGGGCCCTCAATAGACAATGAGCAGTTCTTC
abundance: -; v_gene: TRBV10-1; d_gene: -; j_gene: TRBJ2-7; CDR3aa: CASIGRGYEQYF; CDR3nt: TGCGCCAGCATAGGGAGAGGCTACGAGCAGTACTTC
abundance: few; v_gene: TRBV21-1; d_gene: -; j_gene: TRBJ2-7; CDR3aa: CASSIGLGLHSDEQYF; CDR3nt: TGTGCCAGCAGCATTGGTCTGGGCCTACACTCCGACGAGCAGTACTTC
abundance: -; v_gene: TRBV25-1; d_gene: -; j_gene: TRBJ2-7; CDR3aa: CASGPQPNEQYF; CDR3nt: TGTGCCAGTGGGCCTCAACCCAACGAGCAGTACTTC
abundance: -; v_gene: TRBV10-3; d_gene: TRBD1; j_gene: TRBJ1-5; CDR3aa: CAISEGTAFYSNQPQHF; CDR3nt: TGTGCCATCAGTGAAGGGACAGCATTTTATAGCAATCAGCCCCAGCATTTT
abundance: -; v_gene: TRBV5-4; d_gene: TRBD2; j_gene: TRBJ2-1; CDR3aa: CASSAGTSGSYNEQFF; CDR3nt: TGTGCCAGCAGCGCCGGAACTAGCGGTTCCTACAATGAGCAGTTCTTC
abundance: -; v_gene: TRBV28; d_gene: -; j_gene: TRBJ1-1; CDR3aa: CASREGRTEAFF; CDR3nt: TGTGCCAGCAGGGAGGGGAGGACTGAAGCTTTCTTT
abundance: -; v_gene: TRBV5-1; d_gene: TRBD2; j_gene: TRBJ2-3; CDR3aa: CASSPGLAGVSTDTQYF; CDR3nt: TGCGCCAGCAGCCCGGGACTAGCGGGAGTTAGCACAGATACGCAGTATTTT
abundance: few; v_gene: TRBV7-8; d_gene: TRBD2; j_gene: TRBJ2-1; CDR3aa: CASSQTTSGVYNEQFF; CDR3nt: TGTGCCAGCAGCCAAACTACTAGCGGGGTCTACAATGAGCAGTTCTTC
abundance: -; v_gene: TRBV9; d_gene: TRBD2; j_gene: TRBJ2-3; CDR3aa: CASSAYRDYRDTQYF; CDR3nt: TGTGCCAGCAGCGCCTACCGGGACTACAGAGATACGCAGTATTTT
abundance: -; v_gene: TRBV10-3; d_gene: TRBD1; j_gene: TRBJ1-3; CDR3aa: CAISENSDRVSGNTIYF; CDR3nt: TGTGCCATCAGTGAAAACTCGGACAGGGTTTCTGGAAACACCATATATTTT
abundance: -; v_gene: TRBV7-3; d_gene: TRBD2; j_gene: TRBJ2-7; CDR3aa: CASSRLAGGGYEQYF; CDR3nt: TGTGCCAGCAGCCGACTAGCCGGGGGGGGATACGAGCAGTACTTC
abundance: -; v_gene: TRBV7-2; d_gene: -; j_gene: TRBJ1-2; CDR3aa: CASSLRGTGGSYGYTF; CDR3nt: TGTGCCAGCAGCTTAAGGGGTACGGGGGGCAGCTATGGCTACACCTTC
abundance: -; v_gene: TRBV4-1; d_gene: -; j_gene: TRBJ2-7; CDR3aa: CASSPFLGTEEQYF; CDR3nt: TGCGCCAGCAGCCCCTTCTTGGGGACTGAGGAGCAGTACTTC
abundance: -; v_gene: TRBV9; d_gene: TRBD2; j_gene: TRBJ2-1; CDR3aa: CASSVEAVSGSYEQFF; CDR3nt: TGTGCCAGCAGCGTAGAGGCGGTTAGCGGGAGCTATGAGCAGTTCTTC
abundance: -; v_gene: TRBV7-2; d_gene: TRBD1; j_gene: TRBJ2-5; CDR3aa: CASSPGGLRETQYF; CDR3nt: TGTGCCAGCAGCCCAGGGGGCTTGCGAGAGACCCAGTACTTC
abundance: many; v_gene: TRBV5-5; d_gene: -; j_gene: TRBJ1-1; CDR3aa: CASSHDRLEAFF; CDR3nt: TGTGCCAGCAGCCATGACAGGCTTGAAGCTTTCTTT
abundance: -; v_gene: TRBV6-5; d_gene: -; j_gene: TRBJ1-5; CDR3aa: CASSYSEGSNQPQHF; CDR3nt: TGTGCCAGCAGTTACTCTGAGGGTAGCAATCAGCCCCAGCATTTT
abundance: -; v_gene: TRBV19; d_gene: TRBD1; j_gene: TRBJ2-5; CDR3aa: CASRGTGEETQYF; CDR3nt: TGTGCCAGCCGAGGGACAGGGGAAGAGACCCAGTACTTC
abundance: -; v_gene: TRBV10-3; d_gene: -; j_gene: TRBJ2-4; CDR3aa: CAIRESTQAKNIQYF; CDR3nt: TGTGCCATCAGAGAATCGACACAAGCCAAAAACATTCAGTACTTC
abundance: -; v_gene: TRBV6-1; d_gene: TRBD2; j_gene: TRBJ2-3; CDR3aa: CASSVLAVNTDTQYF; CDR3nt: TGTGCCAGCAGTGTACTAGCGGTAAACACAGATACGCAGTATTTT
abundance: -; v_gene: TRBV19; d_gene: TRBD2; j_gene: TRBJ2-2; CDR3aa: CASSPGTSGRANTGELFF; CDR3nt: TGTGCCAGTAGCCCAGGGACTAGCGGGAGGGCGAACACCGGGGAGCTGTTTTTT
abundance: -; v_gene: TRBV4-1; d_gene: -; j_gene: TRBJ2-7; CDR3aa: CASSQFRGSGVPYEQYF; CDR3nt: TGCGCCAGCAGCCAATTCCGGGGATCGGGCGTCCCCTACGAGCAGTACTTC
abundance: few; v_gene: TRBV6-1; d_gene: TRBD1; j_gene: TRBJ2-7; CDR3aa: CASSPGQAPSYEQYF; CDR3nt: TGTGCCAGCAGCCCGGGACAGGCCCCCTCCTACGAGCAGTACTTC
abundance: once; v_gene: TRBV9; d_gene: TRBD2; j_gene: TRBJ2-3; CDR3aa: CASSEIAGITDTQYF; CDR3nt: TGTGCCAGCAGCGAAATAGCGGGTATCACAGATACGCAGTATTTT
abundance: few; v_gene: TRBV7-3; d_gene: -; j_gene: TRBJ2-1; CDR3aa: CASSSGRRSYNEQFF; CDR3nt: TGTGCCAGCAGCTCGGGTAGACGCTCCTACAATGAGCAGTTCTTC
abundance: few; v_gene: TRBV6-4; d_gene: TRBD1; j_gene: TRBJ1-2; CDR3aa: CASSEGQGVYTF; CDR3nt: TGTGCCAGCAGTGAGGGACAGGGGGTCTACACCTTC
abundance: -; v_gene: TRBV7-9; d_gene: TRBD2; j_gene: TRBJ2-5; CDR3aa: CASSSGLAGGETQYF; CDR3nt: TGTGCCAGCAGCTCCGGACTAGCGGGCGGCGAGACCCAGTACTTC
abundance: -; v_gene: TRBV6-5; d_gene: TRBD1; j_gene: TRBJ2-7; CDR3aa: CASSSPGQGTYEQYF; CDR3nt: TGTGCCAGCAGTTCGCCGGGACAGGGAACCTACGAGCAGTACTTC
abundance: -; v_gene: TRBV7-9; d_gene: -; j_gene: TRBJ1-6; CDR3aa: CASAPTPLEGSPLHF; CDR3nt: TGTGCCAGCGCCCCAACCCCCCTCGAGGGATCACCCCTCCACTTT
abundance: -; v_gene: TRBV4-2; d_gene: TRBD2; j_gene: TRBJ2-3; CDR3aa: CASSPGTSGGRADTQYF; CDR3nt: TGTGCCAGCAGCCCGGGGACTAGCGGGGGCAGGGCAGATACGCAGTATTTT
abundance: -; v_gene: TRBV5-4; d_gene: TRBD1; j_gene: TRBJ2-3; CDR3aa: CASSSPGGDTQYF; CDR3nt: TGTGCCAGCAGCTCCCCAGGGGGCGATACGCAGTATTTT
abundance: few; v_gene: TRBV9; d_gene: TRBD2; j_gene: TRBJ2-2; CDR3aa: CASSVGLAGFANTGELFF; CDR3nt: TGTGCCAGCAGCGTAGGGCTAGCGGGGTTCGCGAACACCGGGGAGCTGTTTTTT
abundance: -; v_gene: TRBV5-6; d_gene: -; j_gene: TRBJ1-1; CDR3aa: CASSLADFSEAFF; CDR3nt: TGTGCCAGCAGCTTGGCAGATTTTTCTGAAGCTTTCTTT
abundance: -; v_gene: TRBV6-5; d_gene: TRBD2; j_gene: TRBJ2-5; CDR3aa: CASSTPGLEETQYF; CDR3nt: TGTGCCAGCAGTACGCCGGGACTAGAAGAGACCCAGTACTTC
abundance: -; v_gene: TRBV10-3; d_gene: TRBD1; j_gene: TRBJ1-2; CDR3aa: CAISDQGAAGYTF; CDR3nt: TGTGCCATCAGTGACCAGGGGGCGGCTGGCTACACCTTC
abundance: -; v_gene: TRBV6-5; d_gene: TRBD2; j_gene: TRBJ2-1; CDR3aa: CASSYVSGAVYNEQFF; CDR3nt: TGTGCCAGCAGTTACGTTAGCGGGGCCGTCTACAATGAGCAGTTCTTC
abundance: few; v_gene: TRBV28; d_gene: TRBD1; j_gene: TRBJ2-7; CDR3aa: CASSLDRGEQYF; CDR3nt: TGTGCCAGCAGTTTGGACAGGGGCGAGCAGTACTTC
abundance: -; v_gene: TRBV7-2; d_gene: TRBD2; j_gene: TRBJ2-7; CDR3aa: CASSLYSRGDSYEQYF; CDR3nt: TGTGCCAGCAGCTTATACTCGCGGGGGGACTCCTACGAGCAGTACTTC
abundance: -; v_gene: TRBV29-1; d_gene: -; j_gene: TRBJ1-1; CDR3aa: CSVVPKLGHMNTEAFF; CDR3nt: TGCAGCGTTGTACCCAAGCTTGGACATATGAACACTGAAGCTTTCTTT
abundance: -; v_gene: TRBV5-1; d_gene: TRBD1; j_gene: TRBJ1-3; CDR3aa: CASSPGTGKNSGNTIYF; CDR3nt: TGCGCCAGCAGCCCCGGGACAGGGAAAAACTCTGGAAACACCATATATTTT
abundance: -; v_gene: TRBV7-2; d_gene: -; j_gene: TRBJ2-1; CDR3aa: CASSYQGYSYNEQFF; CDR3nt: TGTGCCAGCAGTTACCAGGGATACTCCTACAATGAGCAGTTCTTC
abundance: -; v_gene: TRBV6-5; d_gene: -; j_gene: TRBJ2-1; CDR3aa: CASSRTVSSYNEQFF; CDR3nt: TGTGCCAGCAGTAGGACAGTCAGCTCCTACAATGAGCAGTTCTTC
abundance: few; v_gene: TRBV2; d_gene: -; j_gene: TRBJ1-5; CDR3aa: CASSEVQQNQPQHF; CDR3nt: TGTGCCAGCAGTGAAGTACAGCAGAATCAGCCCCAGCATTTT
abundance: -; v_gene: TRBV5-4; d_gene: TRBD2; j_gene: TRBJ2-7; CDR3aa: CASSLLTSCEQYF; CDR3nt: TGTGCCAGCAGCTTGTTGACTAGCTGCGAGCAGTACTTC
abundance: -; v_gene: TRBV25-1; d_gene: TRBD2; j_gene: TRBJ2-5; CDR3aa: CASRLAGVETQYF; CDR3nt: TGTGCCAGCAGACTAGCGGGAGTTGAGACCCAGTACTTC
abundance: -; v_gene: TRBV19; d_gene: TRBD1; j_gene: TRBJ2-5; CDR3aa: CASRRDRGQETQYF; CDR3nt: TGTGCCAGTAGAAGGGACAGGGGGCAAGAGACCCAGTACTTC
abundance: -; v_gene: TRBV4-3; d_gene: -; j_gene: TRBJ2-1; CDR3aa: CASSPTSVHNEQFF; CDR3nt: TGCGCCAGCAGCCCGACGAGCGTTCACAATGAGCAGTTCTTC
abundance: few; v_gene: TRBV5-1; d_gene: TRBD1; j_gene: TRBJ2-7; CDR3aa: CASSTTTGASYEQYF; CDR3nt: TGCGCCAGCAGCACCACGACAGGGGCCTCCTACGAGCAGTACTTC
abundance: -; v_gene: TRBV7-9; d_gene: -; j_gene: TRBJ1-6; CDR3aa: CASSLIGTTYSPLNF; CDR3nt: TGTGCCAGCAGCTTAATCGGGACAACGTATTCACCCCTCAACTTT
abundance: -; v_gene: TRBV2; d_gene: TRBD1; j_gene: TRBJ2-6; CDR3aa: CASSRDRVPGANVLTF; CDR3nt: TGTGCCAGCAGTCGGGACAGGGTACCCGGGGCCAACGTCCTGACTTTC
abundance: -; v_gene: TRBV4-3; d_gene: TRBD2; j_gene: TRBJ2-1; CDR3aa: CASSPTSGRFDEQFF; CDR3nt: TGCGCCAGCAGCCCGACTAGCGGGAGGTTTGATGAGCAGTTCTTC
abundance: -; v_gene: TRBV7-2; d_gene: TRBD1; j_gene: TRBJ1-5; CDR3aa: CASSVRQGNQPQNF; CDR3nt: TGTGCCAGCAGCGTGCGACAGGGCAATCAGCCCCAGAATTTT
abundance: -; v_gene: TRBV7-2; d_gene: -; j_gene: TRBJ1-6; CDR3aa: CASSLVQLNSPLNF; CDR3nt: TGTGCCAGCAGCTTAGTACAGCTCAATTCACCCCTCAACTTT